These 10 T cell receptor beta chains originate from one sample sequenced in a study of Ad26.COV2.S vaccination and SARS-CoV-2 variants. Only in-frame clones appear in the TCRdb table, and some are missing; sequencing was by immunoSEQ multiplex PCR. The data contain more than 300,000 clones, about 86% of them seen just once; the ten biggest clones take up about 10%. The treatment: roughly 18 received Ad26.COV2.S at low or high dose, single or two shots; several received placebo; per-sample allocation not given. Samples came from day 63 after the first vaccine or placebo injection. The material sequenced was peripheral blood, taken in a trial of Ad26.COV2.S vaccine versus placebo. The receptors were gathered from a person aged 18-60 years who received the Ad26.COV2.S COVID-19 vaccine or a placebo.

This rearrangement joins TRBV10-3 to TRBJ1-5, with D possibly TRBD1 on 6 matching bases. This CDR3 is built from 13 residues. Trimming took off 6 bases at V and 3 bases at J, with 9 bases between the two ends. Germline CDR1 is ENHRY and CDR2 is SYGVKD. CDR3 DNA: TGTGCCATCAGCACAGGGTACAATCAGCCCCAGCATTTT. Translating it yields CAISTGYNQPQHF.

The chain is built from TRBV3-1 (or the pseudogene TRBV3-2) and TRBJ2-3, with D possibly TRBD2 on 6 matching bases. Germline lookup yields CDR1 LGHDT and CDR2 YNNKEL (reference sequence). This CDR3 spans 13 amino acids. V was shortened by 9 bases and J by 2 bases, with 12 bases between the two germline ends. The CDR3, as DNA: TGTGCCAGTACCGGGAGCGCCACAGATACGCAGTATTTT. Translation gives CASTGSATDTQYF.

This sequence joins TRBV2 and TRBJ2-7; TRBD2 matches 11 bases. CDR3 length: 15 residues. Germline CDR1 is SNHLY and CDR2 is FYNNEI. The ends lost 6 bases at V and 3 bases at J; junction bases unmatched: 7. The CDR3 nucleotides read TGTGCCAGCAGGGGCGGGCTAGCGGGGGGCTACGAGCAGTACTTC. Translating gives CASRGGLAGGYEQYF.

The gene calls are TRBV6-1 and TRBJ1-2; maybe TRBD1 (6 bases). The V and J ends lost 1 base and 8 bases respectively, with 11 bases between them. Germline loops: CDR1 MNHNS, CDR2 SASEGT. This CDR3 comprises 13 residues. The CDR3 spells CASSEVGAGGYTF. The CDR3 DNA sequence: TGTGCCAGCAGTGAAGTGGGGGCGGGAGGCTACACCTTC.

This rearrangement joins TRBV28 to TRBJ2-7; 7 bases match TRBD2. Germline assignment: CDR1 MDHEN and CDR2 SYDVKM. After removal of 5 bases from V and 4 bases from J, the junction contained 11 bases not matched to a gene. The CDR3 consists of 15 residues. The CDR3 protein is CASSPGGTTSYEQYF. In DNA, the CDR3 is TGTGCCAGCAGTCCGGGCGGGACTACATCTTACGAGCAGTACTTC.

The V call is TRBV4-3, the J call TRBJ2-3; 13 bases are shared with TRBD2. Germline assignment: CDR1 LGHNA and CDR2 YSLEER. V was pared by 7 bases and J by 1 base, with 8 bases of the junction left unmatched. The length of the CDR3 is 17 residues. The CDR3 sequence is CASTRTSGSIGTDTQYF. The CDR3 DNA sequence: TGCGCCAGCACAAGGACTAGCGGGAGCATAGGCACAGATACGCAGTATTTT.

In this sample, this clone turned up a few times. The rearrangement joins TRBV21-1 to TRBJ2-1; the table's D call TRBD1 went unverified against the DNA. TRBV21-1 is tagged as a pseudogene. The CDR3 extends over 13 amino acids. The CDR3 region is CASSPRQYNEQFF. CDR3 DNA: TGTGCCAGCAGCCCCCGTCAGTACAATGAGCAGTTCTTC.

DNA for the CDR3: TGTGCCAGCAGCATGACTAGCGGGAGGATTAACACCGGGGAGCTGTTTTTT. This encodes CASSMTSGRINTGELFF. V gene TRBV5-4 combines with J gene TRBJ2-2, with 13 bases that match TRBD2. Germline lookup yields CDR1 SGHNT and CDR2 YYREEE (reference sequence). The junction had 5 bases not matched to a gene; V was cut back by 4 bases and J by 2 bases. The CDR3 consists of 17 residues.

This chain links TRBV28 with TRBJ2-7; no clear D gene. V was cut by 4 bases and J by 6 bases, with 4 bases left in between. Germline assignment: CDR1 MDHEN and CDR2 SYDVKM. The CDR3 is made up of 10 amino acids. The CDR3 DNA is TGTGCCAGCAGTTCCCGCGAGCAGTACTTC. Protein sequence: CASSSREQYF. The whole variable domain, filled in from reference TRBV28 and TRBJ2-7, reads DVKVTQSSRYLVKRTGEKVFLECVQDMDHENMFWYRQDPGLGLRLIYFSYDVKMKEKGDIPEGYSVSREKKERFSLILESASTNQTSMYLCASSSREQYFGPGTRLTVT.

The V and J genes are TRBV7-2 and TRBJ2-5; D not certain. This CDR3 has 13 residues. Per germline, CDR1 SGHTA and CDR2 FQGNSA. Between the trimmed V and J ends, which lost 3 bases and 5 bases, there was a span of 10 bases. CDR3 sequence: CASSFGQRETQYF. Here the CDR3 DNA reads TGTGCCAGCAGCTTCGGGCAGAGGGAGACCCAGTACTTC.